The clone carrying this T cell receptor (beta chain) was seen ten or more times. Its antigen is not known. Trimming removed 9 bases at V and 1 base at J, with 13 bases between. The CDR3 is 14 amino acids. Germline assignment: CDR1 MNHNS and CDR2 SASEGT. This sample was included in a study of early T cells in non-severe SARS-CoV-2 infection. The wider study: Sequencing used unsorted whole-blood bulk RNA, so chains lack pairing. Notes on the study in general: Sequences matched to VDJdb favored anti-spike CD8 responses, while private and CD4 specificities were missed.

Attachment of unique molecular identifiers was made to individual cDNA molecules. TCRdb analysed the 5' RACE reads with MiXCR anew, one entry per CDR3 protein. The sample comprises fewer than 80,000 distinct CDR3 sequences, around 11% of which are singletons, and about 12% rests with the top ten. The specimen comprised whole blood, sampled at baseline. The chain carries TRBV6-1 and TRBJ1-5; maybe TRBD1 (5 bases). This TCR was sampled from an adult who was a healthcare worker with PCR-confirmed SARS-CoV-2 infection or an uninfected control (not recorded which). CDR3 DNA sequence: TGTGCCAGTAGGACGGCAGGGAGCAATCAGCCCCAGCATTTT. Residues: CASRTAGSNQPQHF.